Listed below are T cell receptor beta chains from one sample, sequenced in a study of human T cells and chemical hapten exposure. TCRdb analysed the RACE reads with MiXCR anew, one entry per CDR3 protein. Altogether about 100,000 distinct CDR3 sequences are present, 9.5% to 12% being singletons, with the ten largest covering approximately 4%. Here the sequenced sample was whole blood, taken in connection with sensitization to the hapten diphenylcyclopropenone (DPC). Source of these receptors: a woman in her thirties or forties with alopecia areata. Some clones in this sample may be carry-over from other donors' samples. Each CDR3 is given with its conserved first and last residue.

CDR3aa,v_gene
CASSPPGGPGNTIYF,TRBV9
CASSQSLNTEAFF,TRBV14
CSASDYRVYYF,TRBV20-1
CASSPDIRELFF,TRBV3-1
CASSLQGVRLNTEAFF,TRBV7-2
CASSPGQGAGISPLHF,TRBV5-4
CASSLYLGGDSPLHF,TRBV7-2
CASSETGGNQPQHF,TRBV18
CASRPGTSGGDEQFF,TRBV6-5
CASSSMGGGDNQPQHF,TRBV27
CASTFSGRADEQYF,TRBV11-2
CASSYGASGFYNEQFF,TRBV6-2/TRBV6-3
CASSLGPRETQYF,TRBV6-2/TRBV6-3
CASRLGLAGGEVFF,TRBV7-2
CASSYIAAPETQYF,TRBV6-2/TRBV6-3
CASATSGSPNTQYF,TRBV5-1
CSVGSQETQYF,TRBV29-1
CASSIPAGGITDTQYF,TRBV19
CSVYDHMNTEAFF,TRBV29-1
CASSVSGRAADTQYF,TRBV7-2
CAWTAGDRENQPQHF,TRBV30
CASSQDRRTDTQYF,TRBV4-2
CASSQQLNNEKLFF,TRBV4-3
CSAREGVTEAFF,TRBV20-1
CASSQGTLFGETQYF,TRBV14
CASSATKAVQETQYF,TRBV7-2
CASSFTGNYGYTF,TRBV7-9
CASSYGDTQYF,TRBV6-6
CASSSSRTGGLYEQYF,TRBV7-2
CATSDFRRKAGASQKSYNEQFF,TRBV24-1
CASMLDYEQYF,TRBV12-3/TRBV12-4
CASSSDTLYEQYF,TRBV5-4